Each of the 28 T cell receptor beta chains below was sequenced from the same sample in a study of blood T cell repertoires in COVID-19. The data were produced by immunoSEQ multiplex PCR, yet TCRdb's version contains in-frame clones alone and is incomplete. Among 12,000 to 15,000 clones, 75% to 90% were seen once, and the ten largest hold 2.5% to 3.5%. The source material was peripheral blood. The receptors were gathered from a human donor in a cohort sampled during active COVID-19.

This clone was observed once. The chain uses TRBV5-4 and TRBJ2-3; 8 bases match TRBD2. The trim removed 0 bases at V and 3 bases at J, leaving 3 bases unmatched. The CDR3 sequence is 15 residues long. CDR1 SGHNT and CDR2 YYREEE come from the germline V gene (reference sequence). CDR3 bases: TGTGCCAGCAGCTTGGTGACGGGGGGGACAGATACGCAGTATTTT. Its protein product is CASSLVTGGTDTQYF.

The V and J genes are TRBV11-3 and TRBJ2-1, with TRBD1 identical over 10 bases. V gave up 5 bases and J gave up 9 bases; unmatched junction bases: 7. CDR3 size: 14 residues. Germline lookup yields CDR1 SGHNT and CDR2 YENEEA. This CDR3 is CASSPGTGDGEQFF. CDR3 DNA: TGTGCCAGCAGCCCAGGGACAGGGGACGGTGAGCAGTTCTTC. The whole variable domain, filled in from reference TRBV11-3 and TRBJ2-1, reads EAGVVQSPRYKIIEKKQPVAFWCNPISGHNTLYWYLQNLGQGPELLIRYENEEAVDDSQLPKDRFSAERLKGVDSTLKIQPAELGDSAVYLCASSPGTGDGEQFFGPGTRLTVL.

The chain carries TRBV2 and TRBJ2-7, with 7 bases matching TRBD1. The CDR3 has 14 residues. V lost 6 bases and J lost 7; bases outside the gene matches: 12. Germline CDR1 is SNHLY and CDR2 is FYNNEI. The CDR3, as DNA: TGTGCCAGCAGCCTCGTCCAGGGGGTAGAAGAGCAGTACTTC. Translated: CASSLVQGVEEQYF.

V usage is TRBV11-3 and J usage is TRBJ2-1; TRBD1 matches 9 bases. This CDR3 has 13 residues. Germline V gene lookup returns CDR1 SGHNT and CDR2 YENEEA. Unmatched junction bases numbered 7, after V lost 1 base and J lost 15 bases. The CDR3 sequence: CASSLGPGQGTFF. CDR3 DNA sequence: TGTGCCAGCAGCTTAGGTCCAGGACAGGGGACGTTCTTC.

The chain employs TRBV28 and TRBJ1-1; TRBD1 might be the D (6 bases). V dropped 6 bases and J dropped 1 base, with 12 bases sitting between them. CDR3 length equals 14 residues. CDR1 and CDR2 from the germline V gene are MDHEN and SYDVKM. The CDR3 DNA is TGTGCCAGCAGGACGACAGGAGAGAACACTGAAGCTTTCTTT. It encodes CASRTTGENTEAFF. The variable domain in full, with the rest retrieved from reference TRBV28 and TRBJ1-1, is DVKVTQSSRYLVKRTGEKVFLECVQDMDHENMFWYRQDPGLGLRLIYFSYDVKMKEKGDIPEGYSVSREKKERFSLILESASTNQTSMYLCASRTTGENTEAFFGQGTRLTVV.

This chain uses TRBV29-1 with TRBJ2-1, with 10 bases that match TRBD2. The CDR3 runs 13 residues. CDR1 is SQVTM, CDR2 ANQGSEA, per germline. After removal of 4 bases from V and 9 bases from J, the junction contained 6 bases not matched to a gene. The CDR3 here is CSVGTSGRGEQFF. DNA for the CDR3: TGCAGCGTTGGGACTAGCGGAAGGGGTGAGCAGTTCTTC.

Only one count was recorded for this clone. This chain connects TRBV19 to TRBJ1-3, with D uncertain. Germline loops: CDR1 LNHDA, CDR2 SQIVND (reference sequence). Deletions cut 5 bases from V and 0 bases from J, with 5 bases between. This CDR3 is 13 amino acids long. CDR3 loop: CASSSDSGNTIYF. The CDR3, as DNA: TGTGCCAGTAGTTCAGACTCTGGAAACACCATATATTTT.

The genes are TRBV28 and TRBJ1-2; tentative D call: TRBD1 (6 bases). The CDR3 extends over 14 amino acids. Germline V gene lookup returns CDR1 MDHEN and CDR2 SYDVKM. Trimming removed 8 bases from V and 0 bases from J, with 13 bases in between. The CDR3, as DNA: TGTGCCAGCTTCTCCAGGGGTCCTAACTATGGCTACACCTTC. Translation gives CASFSRGPNYGYTF.

J is TRBJ2-7 and V is TRBV29-1; D uncertain. Trimming shortened V by 7 bases and J by 2 bases, and 27 bases separated the two germline ends. CDR1 SQVTM and CDR2 ANQGSEA come from the germline V gene. The length of the CDR3 is 17 residues. In nucleotides, the CDR3 is TGCAGCGCCACCACCCGACGTCGAGACTTCGGAACCTACGAGCAGTACTTC. As protein: CSATTRRRDFGTYEQYF.

The rearrangement uses TRBV19 and TRBJ1-2, with TRBD1 as a possible D gene (5 bases). Looked up from germline, CDR1 is LNHDA and CDR2 is SQIVND (reference sequence). The CDR3 extends over 13 amino acids. V gave up 4 bases and J gave up 2 bases, with 8 bases separating them. The CDR3 DNA reads TGTGCCAGTAGTAACTCAGGGAACTATGGCTACACCTTC. As protein: CASSNSGNYGYTF.

The chain uses TRBV12-3 or TRBV12-4 and TRBJ1-4; possible D gene TRBD1, 5 bases. The CDR3 is 13 residues long. Deletions cut 10 bases from V and 5 bases from J, with 14 bases between. The CDR3, as DNA: TGTGCCATCTCCAGGGCCCTAAATGAAAAACTGTTTTTT. Protein sequence: CAISRALNEKLFF.

This clone was seen a handful of times. The chain has TRBV19 and TRBJ1-5; the match to TRBD1 covers 9 bases. This CDR3 contains 15 residues. The V segment lost 7 bases and the J segment 5 bases; nucleotides outside the gene matches: 9. The germline gives CDR1 LNHDA, CDR2 SQIVND (reference sequence). The CDR3 DNA follows: TGTGCCAGTACCTTGGGACAGGGACTCTATCAGCCCCAGCATTTT. This translates into CASTLGQGLYQPQHF.

This chain connects TRBV28 to TRBJ2-2; 10 positions agree with TRBD2. CDR3 length equals 15 residues. CDR1 is MDHEN and CDR2 is SYDVKM in the germline V gene. With V trimmed by 6 bases and J by 1 base, 2 bases remained unmatched. The CDR3 spells CASRVAGGNTGELFF. The CDR3 nucleotides read TGTGCCAGCAGGGTAGCGGGGGGGAACACCGGGGAGCTGTTTTTT.

This clone was recorded only once. The genes are TRBV30 and TRBJ1-6; D not resolved. Deletions cut 2 bases from V and 8 bases from J, with 10 bases between. Germline CDR1 is GTSNPN and CDR2 is SVGIG (reference sequence). The CDR3 consists of 13 residues. Here the CDR3 DNA reads TGTGCCTGGAGTAGAGAACAGCATTCACCCCTCCACTTT. This gives the protein CAWSREQHSPLHF.

The chain couples TRBV10-3 to TRBJ1-1; 8 positions match TRBD1. Germline loops: CDR1 ENHRY, CDR2 SYGVKD. The CDR3 is made up of 14 amino acids. J lost 1 base, V lost 10 bases, and 8 bases had no gene match. CDR3 region: CATSPQGENTEAFF. Here the CDR3 DNA reads TGTGCCACCAGCCCACAGGGGGAGAACACTGAAGCTTTCTTT.

This chain uses TRBV20-1 with TRBJ1-1; no firm D call. CDR3 length equals 13 residues. The ends were cut back, 3 bases at V and 5 bases at J, with 13 bases in the middle. Germline CDR1 reads DFQATT; CDR2 reads SNEGSKA (reference sequence). CDR3 region: CSASPRVGTEAFF. The CDR3 DNA is TGCAGTGCTAGTCCGAGGGTGGGGACTGAAGCTTTCTTT.

V gene TRBV28 combines with J gene TRBJ1-1, with 7 bases matching TRBD1. Germline trimming cut 6 bases from V and 4 bases from J; bases unmatched to any gene: 5. The CDR3 totals 13 residues. In germline, CDR1 is MDHEN, CDR2 SYDVKM. CDR3 sequence reads: CASSKGASTEAFF. In DNA, the CDR3 is TGTGCCAGCAGCAAGGGGGCGAGCACTGAAGCTTTCTTT.

The rearrangement links TRBV28 to TRBJ1-2; D is ambiguous. V lost 6 bases and J 5 bases, leaving 16 bases between the germline ends. This CDR3 spans 14 amino acids. CDR1 is MDHEN, CDR2 SYDVKM, per germline. As DNA, the CDR3 is TGTGCCAGCAGCATACTGGCCCCGGGATATGGCTACACCTTC. The encoded protein is CASSILAPGYGYTF.

The chain uses TRBV11-2 and TRBJ2-5; TRBD1 agrees at 8 bases. The ends lost 6 bases at V and 4 bases at J; junction bases unmatched: 4. The germline V gene encodes CDR1 SGHAT and CDR2 FQNNGV. The CDR3 has 13 amino acids. CDR3 sequence: CASSTTGGETQYF. The CDR3 nucleotides are TGTGCCAGCAGTACAACAGGGGGAGAGACCCAGTACTTC. The full variable domain, with the rest looked up from reference TRBV11-2 and TRBJ2-5, is EAGVAQSPRYKIIEKRQSVAFWCNPISGHATLYWYQQILGQGPKLLIQFQNNGVVDDSQLPKDRFSAERLKGVDSTLKIQPAKLEDSAVYLCASSTTGGETQYFGPGTRLLVL.

In its sample, this clone was seen a few times. This chain links TRBV5-6 with TRBJ2-4, with 12 bases matching TRBD2. This CDR3 is built from 15 residues. V lost 4 bases and J lost 3; bases outside the gene matches: 2. The germline gives CDR1 SGHDT, CDR2 YYEEEE. The CDR3 here is CASSRLAGDKNIQYF. The DNA of the CDR3 is TGTGCCAGCAGCAGACTAGCGGGAGACAAAAACATTCAGTACTTC.

CDR3 residues: CASSLDSRAIGYTF. The CDR3 coding sequence is TGCGCCAGCAGCTTGGATAGCAGGGCGATCGGCTACACCTTC. The J gene is TRBJ1-2, the V gene TRBV5-1; D possibly corresponds to TRBD1 (5 bases). The CDR3 totals 14 residues. Germline V gene lookup returns CDR1 SGHRS and CDR2 YFSETQ. Trimming took 0 bases from V and 8 from J, leaving 14 bases between them.

This clone was seen just once. V and J are TRBV5-6 and TRBJ2-7, with 7 bases that match TRBD1. J lost 3 bases, V lost 2 bases, and 11 bases had no gene match. This CDR3 has 16 residues. Per the germline V gene, CDR1 is SGHDT and CDR2 is YYEEEE. CDR3 amino acids: CASSFLQGTANYEQYF. As DNA, the CDR3 is TGTGCCAGCAGCTTTTTACAAGGGACAGCGAACTACGAGCAGTACTTC.

The CDR3 loop is CASSLASGSGQETQYF. As DNA, the CDR3 is TGTGCCAGCAGCTTAGCTAGCGGGAGCGGCCAAGAGACCCAGTACTTC. The chain uses TRBV7-2 and TRBJ2-5, with TRBD2 identical over 9 bases. The junction had 3 bases not matched to a gene; V was cut back by 0 bases and J by 1 base. Germline V CDR1 and CDR2: SGHTA, FQGNSA. CDR3 length: 16 residues.

The rearrangement joins TRBV6-5 to TRBJ1-1; 8 bases align to TRBD1. CDR3 length: 15 residues. V trimming: 5 bases; J trimming: 0 bases; junction bases outside the gene matches: 5. Germline V gene lookup returns CDR1 MNHEY and CDR2 SVGAGI. This chain's CDR3 is CASSIRTGMNTEAFF. The CDR3 region has the DNA TGTGCCAGCAGTATTAGGACAGGGATGAACACTGAAGCTTTCTTT.

This clone appeared a few times. V and J are TRBV5-1 and TRBJ2-2; 7 bases map to TRBD1. The CDR3 totals 16 residues. The ends lost 1 base at V and 5 bases at J; junction bases unmatched: 8. Germline V gene lookup returns CDR1 SGHRS and CDR2 YFSETQ. The CDR3 spells CASSLPRGRTTGELFF. The CDR3 DNA reads as TGCGCCAGCAGCTTGCCAAGGGGGCGTACAACCGGGGAGCTGTTTTTT.

V is TRBV6-6 and J is TRBJ2-1; D is unclear. CDR1 is MNHNY, CDR2 SVGAGI, per germline (reference sequence). Trimming took 5 bases from V and 3 from J, leaving 26 bases between them. The CDR3 runs 19 residues. CDR3 in amino acids: CASSLRVSTLLLDYNEQFF. In DNA form, the CDR3 reads TGTGCCAGCAGTCTCCGGGTCTCAACACTATTGTTAGACTACAATGAGCAGTTCTTC.

The rearrangement links TRBV4-3 to TRBJ2-1; TRBD2 matches at 11 bases. The CDR3 totals 22 residues. CDR1 is LGHNA and CDR2 is YSLEER in the germline V gene. V was pared by 4 bases and J by 0 bases, with 20 bases of the junction left unmatched. The CDR3 nucleotides are TGCGCCAGCAGCCTAACGGCTGGACAGAGACTAGCGGGATTCAGCTCCTACAATGAGCAGTTCTTC. This codes for CASSLTAGQRLAGFSSYNEQFF.

The gene calls are TRBV18 and TRBJ1-2; possible D gene TRBD1, 5 bases. Deletions cut 8 bases from V and 6 bases from J, with 16 bases between. The V gene's germline CDR1 is KGHSH and CDR2 LQKENI. The CDR3 is 13 residues long. This CDR3 is CASLTAQGDGYTF. CDR3 nucleotide sequence: TGTGCCAGCCTCACGGCGCAGGGCGATGGCTACACCTTC. The full variable domain, completed using reference TRBV18 and TRBJ1-2, is NAGVMQNPRHLVRRRGQEARLRCSPMKGHSHVYWYRQLPEEGLKFMVYLQKENIIDESGMPKERFSAEFPKEGPSILRIQQVVRGDSAAYFCASLTAQGDGYTFGSGTRLTVV.